This entry lists 25 T cell receptor beta chains sequenced from one sample in a study of blood T cell repertoires in COVID-19. Assay: immunoSEQ multiplex PCR; the TCRdb copy retains only in-frame clones and omits some. The sample lists about 250,000 clones, about 90% occurring once. The sample was peripheral blood. These receptors came from a man aged 25-45 years with COVID-19, enrolled during active disease.

V gene TRBV6-6 combines with J gene TRBJ2-1, with 9 bases aligning to TRBD1. In germline, CDR1 is MNHNY, CDR2 SVGAGI (reference sequence). The CDR3 runs 15 residues. With 3 bases clipped from V and 5 bases from J, the junction kept 5 bases outside the gene matches. The CDR3 sequence is CASSYGQGRNNEQFF. CDR3 sequence (DNA): TGTGCCAGCAGTTATGGACAGGGGAGGAACAATGAGCAGTTCTTC.

This rearrangement joins TRBV11-3 to TRBJ1-1, with D unresolved. Germline V gives CDR1 SGHNT, CDR2 YENEEA. Trimming took 1 base from V and 1 from J, leaving 4 bases between them. The CDR3 sequence is 13 residues long. The CDR3 loop reads CASSLVGNTEAFF. In DNA, the CDR3 is TGTGCCAGCAGCTTAGTCGGGAACACTGAAGCTTTCTTT.

The chain recombines TRBV6-5 with TRBJ2-3; tentative D call: TRBD2 (6 bases). V was pared by 11 bases and J by 0 bases, with 18 bases between. The V gene's germline CDR1 is MNHEY and CDR2 SVGAGI. The CDR3 has 15 residues. The DNA of the CDR3 is TGTGCCGTAGGGTTGACGGGACTCAGCACAGATACGCAGTATTTT. Its protein product is CAVGLTGLSTDTQYF.

This clone was detected once. V usage is TRBV5-1 and J usage is TRBJ1-1, with a weak D call TRBD1 (6 bases). Deletions cut 3 bases from V and 0 bases from J, with 9 bases between. Per the germline V gene, CDR1 is SGHRS and CDR2 is YFSETQ. The CDR3 covers 14 residues. The CDR3 sequence is CASSWQGMNTEAFF. In DNA form, the CDR3 reads TGCGCCAGCAGCTGGCAGGGGATGAACACTGAAGCTTTCTTT.

The V call is TRBV9, the J call TRBJ1-3; maybe TRBD1 (6 bases). Germline assignment: CDR1 SGDLS and CDR2 YYNGEE. The CDR3 is made up of 17 amino acids. V shed 3 bases and J shed 0 bases, with 16 bases lying between them. CDR3 protein: CASSEQGRPLSGNTIYF. The CDR3, as DNA: TGTGCCAGCAGCGAACAGGGACGGCCCCTCTCTGGAAACACCATATATTTT.

The V gene is TRBV2, the J gene TRBJ1-5; D remains unclear. V dropped 4 bases and J dropped 2 bases, with 12 bases sitting between them. The germline gives CDR1 SNHLY, CDR2 FYNNEI. The CDR3 spans 15 residues. The CDR3 DNA follows: TGTGCCAGCAGTGCTTTGCGGGCCGGCAATCAGCCCCAGCATTTT. Translating gives CASSALRAGNQPQHF.

V usage is TRBV6-1 and J usage is TRBJ1-1, with 7 bases fitting TRBD1. The CDR3 is 16 amino acids. CDR1 is MNHNS and CDR2 is SASEGT in the germline V gene. Germline trimming cut 3 bases from V and 4 bases from J; bases unmatched to any gene: 11. CDR3 region: CASSDRGWGRGTEAFF. The CDR3 coding sequence is TGTGCCAGCAGTGACAGGGGGTGGGGAAGGGGCACTGAAGCTTTCTTT.

The gene calls are TRBV6-5 and TRBJ2-7; 9 nucleotides agree with TRBD1. The CDR3 spans 13 residues. Germline CDR1 MNHEY, CDR2 SVGAGI. V lost 6 bases to trimming and J lost 4 bases; unmatched junction nucleotides: 4. CDR3 region: CASSRDREYEQYF. The CDR3 nucleotides read TGTGCCAGCAGCCGGGACAGGGAATACGAGCAGTACTTC.

The gene calls are TRBV27 and TRBJ1-6; D is possibly TRBD1 (5 bases). CDR1 and CDR2 from the germline V gene are MNHEY and SMNVEV (reference sequence). The CDR3 contains 16 residues. V was pared by 5 bases and J by 3 bases, with 14 bases between. The CDR3 region has the DNA TGTGCCAGCAGTCTTACAGGCGCAAACTATAATTCACCCCTCCACTTT. Protein product: CASSLTGANYNSPLHF.

The chain joins TRBV27 to TRBJ2-7; D may be TRBD2 (6 bases). Trimming pared 3 bases from V and 4 bases from J, leaving 13 bases between. CDR3 length equals 14 residues. The germline V gene has CDR1 MNHEY and CDR2 SMNVEV (reference sequence). The CDR3 bases are TGTGCCAGCAGTTTTCACGGTGGGGGGTACGAGCAGTACTTC. Translated: CASSFHGGGYEQYF.

This chain uses TRBV10-2 with TRBJ1-6; 7 nucleotides align to TRBD1. The CDR3 sequence is 15 residues long. Germline CDR1 reads WSHSY; CDR2 reads SAAADI. J was trimmed by 5 bases and V by 5 bases; bases with no gene match: 6. CDR3 nucleotide sequence: TGCGCCAGCAGTACCTCGGGACAGAATAATTCACCCCTCCACTTT. Its translation: CASSTSGQNNSPLHF.

The genes are TRBV11-2 and TRBJ1-5, with D unclear. The germline gives CDR1 SGHAT, CDR2 FQNNGV. The CDR3 has 13 amino acids. With 5 bases removed from V and 5 bases from J, the gap between germline ends came to 10 bases. CDR3 region: CASSLTRDQPQHF. CDR3 in DNA: TGTGCCAGCAGCCTCACTAGAGATCAGCCCCAGCATTTT. The full variable domain, completed using reference TRBV11-2 and TRBJ1-5, is EAGVAQSPRYKIIEKRQSVAFWCNPISGHATLYWYQQILGQGPKLLIQFQNNGVVDDSQLPKDRFSAERLKGVDSTLKIQPAKLEDSAVYLCASSLTRDQPQHFGDGTRLSIL.

V and J are TRBV6-1 and TRBJ2-3; 12 nucleotides agree with TRBD2. The ends lost 4 bases at V and 3 bases at J; junction bases unmatched: 5. The CDR3 is 16 residues long. Per the germline V gene, CDR1 is MNHNS and CDR2 is SASEGT. CDR3: CASSVWTSGVTDTQYF. The CDR3 coding sequence is TGTGCCAGCAGTGTTTGGACTAGCGGGGTTACAGATACGCAGTATTTT.

The rearrangement links TRBV27 to TRBJ1-2, with TRBD1 matching over 7 bases. Per the germline V gene, CDR1 is MNHEY and CDR2 is SMNVEV (reference sequence). V trimming: 8 bases; J trimming: 4 bases; junction bases outside the gene matches: 7. The CDR3 runs to 13 residues. The CDR3 region has the DNA TGTGCCAGCTCCACGGGACAGTTCTATGGCTACACCTTC. This sequence encodes CASSTGQFYGYTF.

The gene calls are TRBV11-2 and TRBJ1-5; D is uncertain. Germline V gives CDR1 SGHAT, CDR2 FQNNGV. CDR3 length: 13 residues. Trimming removed 6 bases from V and 11 bases from J, with 17 bases in between. CDR3 loop: CASSPLNLSAQHF. CDR3 nucleotides: TGTGCCAGCAGTCCCCTCAACCTCTCGGCCCAGCATTTT.

The chain joins TRBV19 to TRBJ1-2; D ambiguous. In germline, CDR1 is LNHDA, CDR2 SQIVND (reference sequence). The V gene lost 5 bases and the J gene lost 7 bases, with 14 bases spanning the gap. The CDR3 totals 13 residues. In DNA form, the CDR3 reads TGTGCCAGTAGTGAACCGGGGATGAGTGGCTACACCTTC. Translating gives CASSEPGMSGYTF.

V is TRBV5-1 and J is TRBJ2-1; no clear D gene. Between the trimmed V and J ends, which lost 0 bases and 5 bases, there was a span of 9 bases. Germline loops: CDR1 SGHRS, CDR2 YFSETQ. The CDR3 spans 14 residues. CDR3 sequence reads: CASSLAARNNEQFF. The CDR3 DNA sequence: TGCGCCAGCAGCTTGGCCGCCAGAAACAATGAGCAGTTCTTC.

This rearrangement joins TRBV28 to TRBJ1-2; 8 bases match TRBD1. V lost 3 bases and J lost 4; bases outside the gene matches: 7. There are 15 residues in the CDR3. Germline V CDR1 and CDR2: MDHEN, SYDVKM. DNA of the CDR3: TGTGCCAGCAGTTTCCCCTCGGACAGGGCCTATGGCTACACCTTC. It translates to CASSFPSDRAYGYTF.

This chain uses TRBV20-1 with TRBJ1-1; no firm D call. V dropped 0 bases and J dropped 7 bases, with 3 bases sitting between them. The germline CDR1 and CDR2 sequences are DFQATT and SNEGSKA (reference sequence). The CDR3 spans 10 residues. CDR3 nucleotide sequence: TGCAGTGCTAGAGACGGTGAAGCTTTCTTT. Translating gives CSARDGEAFF.

This clone turned up a few times. The chain links TRBV5-4 to TRBJ2-7; 10 bases are shared with TRBD2. Germline V gene lookup returns CDR1 SGHNT and CDR2 YYREEE (reference sequence). The V segment lost 0 bases and the J segment 3 bases; nucleotides outside the gene matches: 6. The CDR3 loop spans 16 amino acids. CDR3 sequence reads: CASSLGTSGGVYEQYF. The DNA of the CDR3 is TGTGCCAGCAGCTTGGGGACTAGCGGTGGGGTCTACGAGCAGTACTTC.

CDR3 bases: TGTGCCAGCAGCTTGGGCGCCCGTAACACTGAAGCTTTCTTT. This encodes CASSLGARNTEAFF. The chain joins TRBV7-9 to TRBJ1-1; D is undetermined. Germline V gene sequence: CDR1 SEHNR, CDR2 FQNEAQ (reference sequence). This CDR3 region has 14 residues. V was clipped by 3 bases and J by 2 bases, with 10 bases between them. Supplemented by reference TRBV7-9 and TRBJ1-1, the full variable domain reads DTGVSQNPRHKITKRGQNVTFRCDPISEHNRLYWYRQTLGQGPEFLTYFQNEAQLEKSRLLSDRFSAERPKGSFSTLEIQRTEQGDSAMYLCASSLGARNTEAFFGQGTRLTVV.

The V and J genes are TRBV18 and TRBJ1-4; TRBD1 aligns across 7 bases. CDR1 is KGHSH, CDR2 LQKENI, per germline. The CDR3 is 16 amino acids. J was trimmed by 5 bases and V by 0 bases; bases with no gene match: 6. CDR3 in amino acids: CASSPPGTAINEKLFF. As DNA, the CDR3 is TGTGCCAGCTCACCACCTGGGACAGCGATAAATGAAAAACTGTTTTTT.

This clone was counted once. The CDR3 nucleotides read TGCGCCAGCAGCTCGTCGGGGGGGAGCTCCTACGAGCAGTACTTC. It encodes CASSSSGGSSYEQYF. The rearrangement links TRBV5-1 to TRBJ2-7; 8 positions match TRBD2. The CDR3 has 15 residues. Germline values: CDR1 SGHRS, CDR2 YFSETQ. V shed 3 bases and J 0 bases; nucleotides not matched to a gene: 5.

The chain employs TRBV10-3 and TRBJ1-6; 8 positions match TRBD1. CDR3 length: 14 amino acids. In germline, CDR1 is ENHRY, CDR2 SYGVKD. The V segment lost 3 bases and the J segment 7 bases; nucleotides outside the gene matches: 2. This CDR3 is CAISDRDRNSPLHF. In nucleotides, the CDR3 is TGTGCCATCAGTGACCGGGACAGGAATTCACCCCTCCACTTT.

This clone was counted only a few times. This chain links TRBV5-4 with TRBJ1-1, with D possibly matching TRBD1 (6 bases). CDR1 SGHNT and CDR2 YYREEE come from the germline V gene (reference sequence). The CDR3 is made up of 14 amino acids. Trimming stripped 2 bases from V and 7 bases from J, with 15 bases between. The CDR3 is CASSFAGGKIEAFF. CDR3 coding DNA: TGTGCCAGCAGCTTTGCGGGGGGCAAAATTGAAGCTTTCTTT.